This is a list of T cell receptor beta chains from one sample in a study of regulatory T cells in long-lasting Graves disease. TCRdb re-called the multiplex PCR reads through MiXCR, storing one row per CDR3 protein. The sample shows 700,000 or so distinct CDR3 sequences, around 30% of them seen only once. This material consisted of peripheral blood mononuclear cells (PBMCs), taken when the disease was refractory, from a patient treated with antithyroid drugs. These TCRs come from a female donor with Graves disease. Each CDR3 is given with its conserved first and last residue. The order of the fields is D gene, clone size, V gene, J gene, CDR3 DNA, CDR3 protein. The D gene is left open where the match is weak. Clone size is not always given. Where it is, it says once, few, many or a class for expanded clones.

d_gene: TRBD1
abundance: few
v_gene: TRBV12-3/TRBV12-4
j_gene: TRBJ1-5
CDR3nt: TGTGCCAGCAGTTTACGGACAGGGGGCGGTCAGCCCCAGCATTTT
CDR3aa: CASSLRTGGGQPQHF

d_gene: .
abundance: .
v_gene: TRBV5-6
j_gene: TRBJ2-3
CDR3nt: TGTGCCAGCAGCCTCCCGGGACTTACTTACACAGATACGCAGTATTTT
CDR3aa: CASSLPGLTYTDTQYF

d_gene: .
abundance: .
v_gene: TRBV4-1
j_gene: TRBJ1-2
CDR3nt: TGCGCCAGCAGCCATCCTACAGGGAGGTATGGCTACACCTTC
CDR3aa: CASSHPTGRYGYTF

d_gene: .
abundance: .
v_gene: TRBV5-1
j_gene: TRBJ1-2
CDR3nt: TGCGCCAGCAGCGCCGCTGGGGTGCATGGCTACACCTTC
CDR3aa: CASSAAGVHGYTF

d_gene: .
abundance: few
v_gene: TRBV11-2
j_gene: TRBJ1-1
CDR3nt: TGTGCCAGCAGCTTTCTGGAAAGCTACGCTGAAGCTTTCTTT
CDR3aa: CASSFLESYAEAFF

d_gene: TRBD1
abundance: many
v_gene: TRBV11-1
j_gene: TRBJ1-2
CDR3nt: TGTGCCAGCAGCCAGGGACAGGGAGGCGGTTATGGAACCAGCGGCTATGGCTACACCTTC
CDR3aa: CASSQGQGGGYGTSGYGYTF

d_gene: TRBD1
abundance: few
v_gene: TRBV12-3/TRBV12-4
j_gene: TRBJ2-2
CDR3nt: TGTGCCAGCAGGCCGACAGGGGGCGGCACCGGGGAGCTGTTTTTT
CDR3aa: CASRPTGGGTGELFF

d_gene: .
abundance: few
v_gene: TRBV2
j_gene: TRBJ2-4
CDR3nt: TGTGCCAGCACTATGGGGCCTGGGGACATTCAGTACTTC
CDR3aa: CASTMGPGDIQYF

d_gene: .
abundance: .
v_gene: TRBV5-1
j_gene: TRBJ1-6
CDR3nt: TGCGCCAGCAGCTTGGAAGGTTGGCGGACTCCTGAGTCACCCCTCCACTTT
CDR3aa: CASSLEGWRTPESPLHF

d_gene: .
abundance: .
v_gene: TRBV27
j_gene: TRBJ1-1
CDR3nt: TGTACCAGCAGTTTATTTACACACCTCGGCGCCACTGAAGCTTTCTTT
CDR3aa: CTSSLFTHLGATEAFF

d_gene: .
abundance: many
v_gene: TRBV6-1
j_gene: TRBJ2-5
CDR3nt: TGTGCCAGCAGCCTCCCCGAGACCCAGTACTTC
CDR3aa: CASSLPETQYF

d_gene: .
abundance: once
v_gene: TRBV29-1
j_gene: TRBJ1-1
CDR3nt: TGCAGCGTCAAACCAGGGATTGACACTGAAGCTTTCTTT
CDR3aa: CSVKPGIDTEAFF

d_gene: .
abundance: many
v_gene: TRBV28
j_gene: TRBJ1-2
CDR3nt: TGTGCCAGCAGTTCAGGGGCCCGGTTAGACGGCTACACCTTC
CDR3aa: CASSSGARLDGYTF